This TCR beta chain was recorded in a study of blood T cell repertoires in COVID-19. Looking at the study overall: The United States, Italy and Spain provided the acute and convalescent COVID-19 samples. Sources were T cells, B-cell-depleted T cells, or PBMCs; the material itself was cDNA or gDNA.

The CDR3 runs to 14 residues. Germline CDR1 SGHDT, CDR2 YYEEEE. V shed 4 bases and J shed 0 bases, with 11 bases lying between them. Per the original data handling: How many nucleated cells were present was estimated from reference gene primer amplification. TCRdb's table, derived via immunoSEQ multiplex PCR, lists solely in-frame clones and lacks some. That table gives V, J and clone size, and the DNA gave D and trimming. The sample records around 230,000 clones, 80% to 90% being singletons. Source material: peripheral blood. The clonotype comes from a woman between 45 and 65 years old with acute or convalescent COVID-19. The rearrangement joins TRBV5-6 to TRBJ2-7; maybe TRBD2 (5 bases). The CDR3 protein is CASSVVGSSYEQYF. The CDR3 DNA sequence: TGTGCCAGCAGCGTGGTAGGGAGCTCCTACGAGCAGTACTTC.